The 9 T cell receptor beta chains reported below all come from one sample, sequenced in a study of healthy donors' naive CD4 and CD8 T cells. A linear amplification protocol produced the TCR libraries from roughly 480 ng of total RNA. TCRdb fed the reads into MiXCR, producing one record per CDR3 protein. The sample lists approximately 180,000 distinct CDR3 sequences; around 80% were seen once. Sequencing used naive CD4+ and CD8+ T cells sorted from blood, pooled from several donors. These receptors originate from a pool of human donors in good health; the sample pools cells from several healthy donors.

The chain is built from TRBV18 and TRBJ2-3; D might be TRBD1 or TRBD2, each matching 6 bases. Between the trimmed V and J ends, which lost 3 bases and 0 bases, there was a span of 13 bases. Germline assignment: CDR1 KGHSH and CDR2 LQKENI. This CDR3 has 16 residues. The CDR3 DNA reads TGTGCCAGCTCACCTTTCCAGGGGACTAGCACAGATACGCAGTATTTT. It codes for CASSPFQGTSTDTQYF.

The gene calls are TRBV2 and TRBJ2-5, with D perhaps assigned TRBD1 or TRBD2 (5 bases each). The CDR3 is 13 amino acids. CDR1 SNHLY and CDR2 FYNNEI come from the germline V gene. The V end lost 8 bases, the J end lost 2 bases, and 12 bases lay between the germline ends. CDR3: CASVRGAQETQYF. CDR3 in DNA: TGTGCCAGCGTCCGGGGCGCGCAAGAGACCCAGTACTTC.

The genes are TRBV29-1 and TRBJ2-7, with D unresolved. The CDR3 has 12 residues. Trimming took off 4 bases at V and 3 bases at J, with 10 bases between the two ends. Germline CDR1 SQVTM, CDR2 ANQGSEA. CDR3 DNA sequence: TGCAGCGTTGGTGGGTCGGACTACGAGCAGTACTTC. Protein: CSVGGSDYEQYF.

This clonotype was recorded once. The chain is built from TRBV4-2 and TRBJ2-7; 9 bases match TRBD1. CDR3 size: 16 residues. CDR1 is LGHNA, CDR2 YNFKEQ, per germline. Trimming removed 4 bases from V and 4 bases from J; junction bases left unmatched: 11. The CDR3 DNA is TGTGCCAGCAGCCTGGGACAGGGTGGTTCTGGATACGAGCAGTACTTC. It translates to CASSLGQGGSGYEQYF.

This clonotype was found a few times. The chain carries TRBV19 and TRBJ1-5; 8 bases match TRBD1. The ends lost 6 bases at V and 5 bases at J; junction bases unmatched: 6. Germline V gene data show CDR1 as LNHDA and CDR2 as SQIVND (reference sequence). The CDR3 loop spans 14 amino acids. The CDR3 DNA follows: TGTGCCAGTAGACCAACAGGGGGTGATCAGCCCCAGCATTTT. Translated, it gives CASRPTGGDQPQHF.

This clonotype turned up a few times. This chain connects TRBV7-8 to TRBJ2-7; D unclear. Germline V lookup: CDR1 SGHVS, CDR2 FQNEAQ. The V end was cut by 1 base, the J end by 1 base, with 14 bases between. This CDR3 is built from 16 residues. In nucleotides, the CDR3 is TGTGCCAGCAGCTTAGTAAGGGCCAGTGGTTCCTACGAGCAGTACTTC. Translating it yields CASSLVRASGSYEQYF.

The CDR3 spells CASSTYGEGTDTQYF. As DNA, the CDR3 is TGTGCCAGCAGTACTTACGGGGAGGGCACAGATACGCAGTATTTT. The chain couples TRBV12-3 or TRBV12-4 to TRBJ2-3; D possibly corresponds to TRBD2 (6 bases). Trimming removed 5 bases from V and 1 base from J, with 13 bases in between. This CDR3 has 15 amino acids.

This rearrangement joins TRBV5-1 to TRBJ2-1, with TRBD2 as a possible D gene (5 bases). The V gene lost 5 bases and the J gene lost 7 bases, with 13 bases spanning the gap. The germline gives CDR1 SGHRS, CDR2 YFSETQ. The CDR3 consists of 13 residues. This CDR3 is CASRRDGENEQFF. In DNA, the CDR3 is TGCGCCAGCAGGAGGGATGGGGAAAATGAGCAGTTCTTC.

The V gene is TRBV29-1, the J gene TRBJ2-1; TRBD2 agrees at 13 bases. V gave up 1 base and J gave up 4 bases; unmatched junction bases: 4. CDR1 is SQVTM and CDR2 is ANQGSEA in the germline V gene. This CDR3 has 16 residues. CDR3 residues: CSVEAPGLAGYNEQFF. The CDR3 nucleotides are TGCAGCGTTGAAGCCCCGGGACTAGCGGGGTACAATGAGCAGTTCTTC.